This T cell receptor (beta chain) came from a study of human thymus T cells. The thymus was resected at corrective cardiac surgery. Trimming removed 3 bases from V and 3 bases from J, with 17 bases in between. Germline V gene sequence: CDR1 MNHNS, CDR2 SASEGT. CDR3 size: 17 residues. TCRdb keeps only in-frame clones here, not all; method: immunoSEQ multiplex PCR. The sample carries some 80,000 clones, around 96% recorded once. This chain joins TRBV6-1 and TRBJ2-2; D might be TRBD2 (6 bases). Input material: thymus tissue. This clonotype was obtained from a boy under two years old with a congenital heart defect but otherwise immunologically healthy. DNA of the CDR3: TGTGCCAGCAGTGATCCGGCGGGGACGAGTGACACCGGGGAGCTGTTTTTT. Amino acid sequence: CASSDPAGTSDTGELFF.